Listed below are T cell receptor beta chains from one sample, sequenced in a study of shared clonotypes between healthy human individuals. The repertoire was sequenced with immunoSEQ multiplex PCR; TCRdb's copy has only in-frame clones and lacks some. The sample contains roughly 2 million clones, more than 90% of which appear only once. Sequenced sample: naive CD4+ T cells sorted from blood. The receptors stem from a man aged 18 to 30 in good health. Each CDR3 is given with its conserved first and last residue.

>TRBV5-1
CASSTTGETQYF
>TRBV5-8
CATHRFNTEAFF
>TRBV5-5
CASSATGPTPNYGYTF
>TRBV6-1
CASSGETGGVYGYTF
>TRBV10-3
CAITEGSNTGELFF
>TRBV10-3
CAISGAMSRNSGTPYEQYF
>TRBV7-8
CASSPRGRNGKTQYF
>TRBV30
CAWSVTLGNTIYF
>TRBV18
CASSLDMRETQYF
>TRBV27
CASSPNSDRGHYEQYF
>TRBV5-6
CASSLGGGYGYTF
>TRBV9
CASSVGSLSVAGNTIYF
>TRBV7-2
CASSSTSGTSGSGREQYF
>TRBV6-6
CASSPPRREVGNEQFF
>TRBV6-5
CASSRGSGSADTQYF
>TRBV6-6
CASNVGFEAFF
>TRBV10-1
CASSSDRLGPQHF
>TRBV5-5
CASSVQGGLYGYTF
>TRBV5-4
CASSLNQGVNEQFF
>TRBV25-1
CASSEYKGSPLHF
>TRBV7-9
CASSLEGAPDTQYF
>TRBV29-1
CSVDGLVGTDTQYF
>TRBV4-3
CASRPAHTGSNEQFF
>TRBV29-1
CSVEQYNEQFF
>TRBV7-9
CASSLAGTGGNTIYF
>TRBV2
CASTASGGAQFF
>TRBV5-4
CASSITSGANVLTF
>TRBV5-4
CASSFGTGISGANVLTF
>TRBV5-1
CASSLVLSGGKDTQYF
>TRBV7-9
CASSPQGNGYTF
>TRBV29-1
CSVEEFVEREKYF
>TRBV15
CATSRDGGQSYEQYF
>TRBV30
CAWGQAGTEAFF
>TRBV20-1
CSASQNTEAFF
>TRBV10-1
CASHTRDSYEQYF
>TRBV5-5
CASSLGTGTSYNEQFF
>TRBV6-5
CASSPGTGGTDTQYF
>TRBV6-1
CASSAFYEQYF
>TRBV11-2
CASSRSGTDYGYTF
>TRBV11-2
CASSPGVRETQYF
>TRBV5-1
CASSIDSDRKKQFF
>TRBV28
CASSLGTGRTDTQYF
>TRBV5-1
CASSIRVSFDNEQFF
>TRBV27
CASNQGRNSPLHF
>TRBV10-3
CAISDKGRGDTGELFF
>TRBV11-2
CASSLEGDRPQHF
>TRBV2
CASSEWVSNEQYF
>TRBV10-1
CASSELAGGPTDTQYF
>TRBV9
CASSVAPSGQETQYF
>TRBV7-2
CASSLNRVNYGYTF
>TRBV6-6
CASSSYLAGADYGYTF
>TRBV27
CASSLNPGREQYF